These 20 T cell receptor beta chains share one sample of origin, sequenced in a study of blood T cell repertoires in COVID-19 (dated by TCRdb to about 2020). Library generation was performed with the immunoSEQ multiplex PCR assay. As stored in TCRdb, this immuneACCESS dataset retains in-frame rearrangements with V and J assigned. A fraction of the clones does not appear; measured against another copy, unresolved V genes explain less than half of the discrepancy, and the remainder lacks a known reason. The sample has 250,000 or so clones on record, 84% of them singletons. The ten largest make up less than 4.5% of the sample. The sample consisted of peripheral blood. The origin of the receptors is a man aged 45 to 65 with acute or convalescent COVID-19.

The rearrangement joins TRBV18 to TRBJ1-1; tentatively, D is TRBD1 (5 bases). V was pared by 3 bases and J by 0 bases, with 14 bases between. Germline loops: CDR1 KGHSH, CDR2 LQKENI. This CDR3 is 16 amino acids long. CDR3 residues: CASSPTATRMNTEAFF. As DNA, the CDR3 is TGTGCCAGCTCACCGACAGCGACCCGCATGAACACTGAAGCTTTCTTT.

The chain employs TRBV10-3 and TRBJ2-7; possible D gene TRBD1, 5 bases. The CDR3 covers 13 residues. Trimming left V 5 bases short and J 2 bases short, with 10 bases between. CDR1 and CDR2 (germline): ENHRY, SYGVKD. CDR3 protein: CAISQGVAYEQYF. The CDR3 region has the DNA TGTGCCATCAGTCAGGGTGTGGCCTACGAGCAGTACTTC.

The gene calls are TRBV18 and TRBJ1-1, with 8 bases aligning to TRBD1. The V and J ends lost 0 bases and 4 bases, in that order; junction bases with no gene match: 4. In germline, CDR1 is KGHSH, CDR2 LQKENI. CDR3 length: 15 amino acids. DNA of the CDR3: TGTGCCAGCTCACCACCGGGAACAGGGGGCACTGAAGCTTTCTTT. Residues: CASSPPGTGGTEAFF.

The chain has TRBV2 and TRBJ1-1, with TRBD1 identical over 8 bases. CDR3 size: 12 residues. V dropped 8 bases and J dropped 1; count of bases not matched to a gene: 0. The V gene's germline CDR1 is SNHLY and CDR2 FYNNEI. The CDR3 nucleotides read TGTGCCAGCGGACAGGGGAACACTGAAGCTTTCTTT. It yields the protein CASGQGNTEAFF.

This chain links TRBV21-1 with TRBJ1-5. TRBV21-1 is a recognized pseudogene. The CDR3 loop spans 12 amino acids. This CDR3 is CASIGPGVAQHF. DNA for the CDR3: TGTGCCAGCATAGGCCCGGGGGTGGCCCAGCATTTT.

This chain joins TRBV9 and TRBJ1-6, with TRBD1 matching over 7 bases. Trimming at V came to 2 bases and at J to 7 bases, leaving 3 bases not matched to a gene. The length of the CDR3 is 14 residues. The germline CDR1 and CDR2 sequences are SGDLS and YYNGEE. CDR3 in DNA: TGTGCCAGCAGCGTCGGGACAGCCAATTCACCCCTCCACTTT. The encoded protein is CASSVGTANSPLHF.

The chain has TRBV14 and TRBJ2-1, with D tentatively TRBD2 (5 bases). Germline-derived CDR1 and CDR2 are SGHDN and FVKESK. The CDR3 runs to 14 residues. V was pared by 6 bases and J by 3 bases, with 12 bases between. CDR3 DNA sequence: TGTGCCAGCAGGGAACTAGATGGCTACAATGAGCAGTTCTTC. Translated, it gives CASRELDGYNEQFF.

V is TRBV2 and J is TRBJ2-4, with 14 bases identical to TRBD2. The germline V gene encodes CDR1 SNHLY and CDR2 FYNNEI. The CDR3 consists of 14 residues. Trimming removed 6 bases from V and 11 bases from J; junction bases left unmatched: 6. The CDR3, as DNA: TGTGCCAGCAGCTCCGGGACTAGCGGGAGAGTTCAGTACTTC. This gives the protein CASSSGTSGRVQYF. Full variable domain (rest looked up from reference TRBV2 and TRBJ2-4): EPEVTQTPSHQVTQMGQEVILRCVPISNHLYFYWYRQILGQKVEFLVSFYNNEISEKSEIFDDQFSVERPDGSNFTLKIRSTKLEDSAMYFCASSSGTSGRVQYFGAGTRLSVL.

This chain links TRBV19 with TRBJ2-3; 9 bases agree with TRBD2. The germline gives CDR1 LNHDA, CDR2 SQIVND (reference sequence). Trimming cost V 3 bases and J 0 bases; bases outside gene matches: 4. The CDR3 extends over 16 amino acids. CDR3 DNA: TGTGCCAGTAGTATTAGCGGGAGTACTAGCACAGATACGCAGTATTTT. This codes for CASSISGSTSTDTQYF.

This clone was seen only once. V is TRBV5-6 and J is TRBJ1-3; D not resolved. The CDR3 consists of 15 residues. V was trimmed by 0 bases and J by 2 bases, leaving 9 bases between them. The germline CDR1 and CDR2 sequences are SGHDT and YYEEEE. CDR3 loop: CASSLARGAGNTIYF. CDR3 bases: TGTGCCAGCAGCTTGGCGCGGGGAGCTGGAAACACCATATATTTT.

The chain links TRBV9 to TRBJ1-4; D gene uncertain. The V gene's germline CDR1 is SGDLS and CDR2 YYNGEE. CDR3 length: 12 amino acids. V lost 4 bases, J lost 8 bases, and 9 bases lay in between. CDR3 bases: TGTGCCAGCAGCTCCACCGAGGAAAAACTGTTTTTT. Translation: CASSSTEEKLFF.

Only one count was recorded for this clone. This chain links TRBV10-3 with TRBJ2-1; 11 bases are shared with TRBD2. The CDR3 totals 16 residues. CDR1 is ENHRY and CDR2 is SYGVKD in the germline V gene. The V and J ends lost 11 bases and 0 bases, in that order; junction bases with no gene match: 9. The CDR3 DNA is TGTGCCGCGGGACTAGCGGATACCAGCTCCTACAATGAGCAGTTCTTC. It specifies CAAGLADTSSYNEQFF.

The CDR3 region has the DNA TGTGCCATCAGTGAGAGACAGGGGGCCCTCGAGCAGTACTTC. It is translated as CAISERQGALEQYF. The chain joins TRBV10-3 to TRBJ2-7; 10 bases align to TRBD1. The V and J ends lost 2 bases and 6 bases, in that order; junction bases with no gene match: 4. The CDR3 consists of 14 residues. The germline V gene encodes CDR1 ENHRY and CDR2 SYGVKD.

The chain joins TRBV11-3 to TRBJ2-1; D not resolved. The CDR3 consists of 15 residues. V was trimmed by 5 bases and J by 6 bases, leaving 17 bases between them. CDR1 is SGHNT, CDR2 YENEEA, per germline. In DNA, the CDR3 is TGTGCCAGCAGCCTGCCCATCGGTGTTACCAATGAGCAGTTCTTC. Protein sequence: CASSLPIGVTNEQFF.

The chain recombines TRBV4-1 with TRBJ2-5, with 7 positions matching TRBD1. CDR3 size: 15 residues. Germline CDR1 MGHRA, CDR2 YSYEKL. Trimming took 2 bases from V and 5 from J; bases not matched to a gene: 8. The CDR3 DNA is TGCGCCAGCAGCCAATCCCGGGACAGCTGGGAGACCCAGTACTTC. The encoded protein is CASSQSRDSWETQYF.

The chain has TRBV6-5 and TRBJ2-2, with 8 bases that match TRBD1. CDR1 and CDR2 from the germline V gene are MNHEY and SVGAGI. This CDR3 has 14 amino acids. V lost 5 bases and J lost 6; bases outside the gene matches: 5. In nucleotides, the CDR3 is TGTGCCAGCAGTCCAGGGGGCCGGCCCGGGGAGCTGTTTTTT. This encodes CASSPGGRPGELFF.

V gene TRBV6-1 combines with J gene TRBJ1-1, with D hard to call. Germline assignment: CDR1 MNHNS and CDR2 SASEGT. This CDR3 spans 15 amino acids. The V gene lost 5 bases and the J gene lost 2 bases, with 15 bases spanning the gap. The CDR3 region is CASSSTAHGNTEAFF. CDR3 nucleotides: TGTGCCAGCAGTTCCACAGCCCACGGTAACACTGAAGCTTTCTTT.

The rearrangement links TRBV12-3 or TRBV12-4 to TRBJ1-5; no reliable D call. V lost 8 bases and J lost 3, with 8 bases in between. The CDR3 totals 12 residues. The CDR3 bases are TGTGCCAGCGGCCGTAACAATCAGCCCCAGCATTTT. It encodes CASGRNNQPQHF.

The rearrangement links TRBV11-2 to TRBJ2-7; TRBD2 matches 11 bases. V lost 4 bases and J lost 3; bases outside the gene matches: 5. The CDR3 is 15 residues long. Per the germline V gene, CDR1 is SGHAT and CDR2 is FQNNGV. CDR3 protein: CASSWGTSGYYEQYF. In DNA, the CDR3 is TGTGCCAGCAGCTGGGGGACTAGCGGTTACTACGAGCAGTACTTC.

The chain uses TRBV12-5 and TRBJ2-2, with 7 bases matching TRBD2. The CDR3 extends over 15 amino acids. V lost 2 bases to trimming and J lost 3 bases; unmatched junction nucleotides: 3. The V gene's germline CDR1 is LGHNT and CDR2 FRNRAP. The CDR3 region has the DNA TGTGCTAGTGGTTTGACGGGAGGATACACCGGGGAGCTGTTTTTT. This sequence encodes CASGLTGGYTGELFF.